The 11 T cell receptor beta chains reported below all come from one sample, sequenced in a study of blood T cell repertoires in COVID-19. Here immunoSEQ multiplex PCR was the method, and the copy in TCRdb shows in-frame clones only, minus some. The sample has more than 400,000 clones, less than 95% seen once. Sequencing input: PBMCs or T cells enriched from blood (not recorded which). These receptors were taken from a man younger than 35 who had recovered from COVID-19.

V gene TRBV7-9 combines with J gene TRBJ1-1, with D perhaps matching TRBD1 (5 bases). The V end was cut by 1 base, the J end by 0 bases, with 6 bases between. The CDR3 is made up of 14 amino acids. Germline assignment: CDR1 SEHNR and CDR2 FQNEAQ (reference sequence). The CDR3 sequence is CASSLEGMNTEAFF. CDR3 bases: TGTGCCAGCAGCTTAGAGGGGATGAACACTGAAGCTTTCTTT.

J is TRBJ2-5 and V is TRBV21-1; the table's D gene call, TRBD1, was not cross checked with the DNA. TRBV21-1 is a known pseudogene. CDR3 length: 18 amino acids. The CDR3 sequence: CASRTPEGPRGRGETQYF. CDR3 in DNA: TGTGCCAGCCGAACTCCTGAGGGACCCAGGGGGCGGGGAGAGACCCAGTACTTC.

The chain links TRBV7-8 to TRBJ1-1, with 8 positions matching TRBD1. Germline CDR1 is SGHVS and CDR2 is FQNEAQ. This CDR3 is 17 amino acids long. The J segment lost 0 bases and the V segment lost 2 bases, leaving 8 bases of the junction unmatched. CDR3 residues: CASSLRDRSYLNTEAFF. CDR3 nucleotide sequence: TGTGCCAGCAGCTTAAGGGACAGGTCGTACCTGAACACTGAAGCTTTCTTT.

V usage is TRBV9 and J usage is TRBJ1-3; 10 positions match TRBD1. There are 19 residues in the CDR3. Germline V gene sequence: CDR1 SGDLS, CDR2 YYNGEE. Germline trimming cut 0 bases from V and 2 bases from J; bases unmatched to any gene: 11. The DNA for the CDR3 is TGTGCCAGCAGCGTAGAAGGGACAGGGGTCGGTTGGGCTGGAAACACCATATATTTT. It codes for CASSVEGTGVGWAGNTIYF.

This chain connects TRBV7-6 to TRBJ2-1; the match to TRBD2 covers 7 bases. The CDR3 is 17 amino acids. V shed 11 bases, J shed 6 bases, and the junction held 22 bases outside the gene matches. CDR1 is SGHVS, CDR2 FNYEAQ, per germline. CDR3: CAPSGQLAGEVVNEQFF. CDR3 nucleotide sequence: TGTGCCCCCTCAGGGCAACTGGCGGGAGAAGTGGTCAATGAGCAGTTCTTC.

The rearrangement uses TRBV5-1 and TRBJ1-3, with a tentative D call TRBD1 (6 bases). V lost 0 bases, J lost 2 bases, and 9 bases lay in between. In germline, CDR1 is SGHRS, CDR2 YFSETQ. This CDR3 comprises 15 residues. In DNA, the CDR3 is TGCGCCAGCAGCTTGGACAGGGCTACTGGAAACACCATATATTTT. It encodes CASSLDRATGNTIYF.

Note on this clone: Different DNA sequences within this sample yield the same CDR3. This sequence joins TRBV9 and TRBJ2-3; tentative D call: TRBD1 (5 bases). The germline V gene has CDR1 SGDLS and CDR2 YYNGEE. Deletions cut 2 bases from V and 3 bases from J, with 16 bases between. This CDR3 comprises 16 residues. In nucleotides, the CDR3 is TGTGCCAGCAGCGTGACTGGCCAGGGCCGAACAGATACGCAGTATTTT. It is translated as CASSVTGQGRTDTQYF.

The CDR3 nucleotides are TGTGCCAGCAGCGCCTCCGGGACAAATAATGAAAAACTGTTTTTT. Translating gives CASSASGTNNEKLFF. J is TRBJ1-4 and V is TRBV9, with D possibly matching TRBD1 (6 bases). The CDR3 length is 15 residues. V shed 3 bases and J shed 4 bases, with 13 bases lying between them. Germline V gene data show CDR1 as SGDLS and CDR2 as YYNGEE.

The chain has TRBV3-1 (or the pseudogene TRBV3-2) and TRBJ1-6; 7 bases line up with TRBD1. Germline trimming cut 1 base from V and 9 bases from J; bases unmatched to any gene: 6. CDR1 is LGHDT, CDR2 YNNKEL, per germline (reference sequence). The CDR3 contains 15 residues. In DNA, the CDR3 is TGTGCCAGCAGCCAAGGACAGGGTGTGAGTTCACCCCTCCACTTT. Amino acids: CASSQGQGVSSPLHF.

The chain carries TRBV5-1 and TRBJ1-5, with TRBD1 identical over 7 bases. CDR1 is SGHRS and CDR2 is YFSETQ in the germline V gene. After removal of 2 bases from V and 6 bases from J, the junction contained 8 bases not matched to a gene. The CDR3 is made up of 15 amino acids. The CDR3 spells CASSLQGLGGQPQHF. CDR3 DNA sequence: TGCGCCAGCAGCTTACAGGGGTTAGGGGGTCAGCCCCAGCATTTT.

This chain uses TRBV30 with TRBJ2-7, with 10 bases fitting TRBD1. In germline, CDR1 is GTSNPN, CDR2 SVGIG (reference sequence). The CDR3 runs 14 residues. V shed 1 base, J shed 4 bases, and the junction held 4 bases outside the gene matches. Here the CDR3 reads CAWSAPGQGYEQYF. The CDR3 region has the DNA TGTGCCTGGAGTGCCCCGGGACAGGGGTACGAGCAGTACTTC.